A single sample gave rise to the 2 T cell receptor beta chains below, sequenced in a study of CD8 T cell repertoires and HIV-1 epitope variants. Produced via immunoSEQ multiplex PCR; TCRdb's table is partial and in-frame only. This table holds under 100,000 clones, just under 75% found once. Sequences were obtained from uncultured baseline CD8+ T cells from peripheral blood mononuclear cells (PBMCs). The source is a male donor with HIV.

V usage is TRBV14 and J usage is TRBJ2-7; 8 positions agree with TRBD2. The CDR3 runs to 15 residues. Germline assignment: CDR1 SGHDN and CDR2 FVKESK. V gave up 0 bases and J gave up 5 bases; unmatched junction bases: 6. In DNA form, the CDR3 reads TGTGCCAGCAGCCAAGATAGCGGGGAAGGCGACGAGCAGTACTTC. Amino acids: CASSQDSGEGDEQYF.

This sequence joins TRBV9 and TRBJ1-5; possible D gene TRBD1, 6 bases. Germline values: CDR1 SGDLS, CDR2 YYNGEE. This CDR3 contains 13 residues. Trimming removed 7 bases at V and 4 bases at J, with 12 bases between. The CDR3 region has the DNA TGTGCCAGCGGTCGGACAGATAATCAGCCCCAGCATTTT. It translates to CASGRTDNQPQHF. Full variable domain (missing parts from reference TRBV9 and TRBJ1-5): DSGVTQTPKHLITATGQRVTLRCSPRSGDLSVYWYQQSLDQGLQFLIQYYNGEERAKGNILERFSAQQFPDLHSELNLSSLELGDSALYFCASGRTDNQPQHFGDGTRLSIL.